A selection of T cell receptor beta chains follows, all from one sample in a study of blood T cell repertoires in COVID-19. Repertoires were generated with immunoSEQ multiplex PCR, while TCRdb's copy carries only in-frame clones and drops some. The table shows 120,000 or so clones, with approximately 80% occurring only once. Material: peripheral blood. The receptors were sampled from a man aged 55-75 years with acute or convalescent COVID-19. Each CDR3 is given with its conserved first and last residue. D genes are given only for firm matches. Clone size is stated in some rows and not others, as once, few, many or a class when expanded.

.,TRBV5-5,TRBJ2-1,.,TGTGCCAGCTTCCATGGAGGGGAGGAGCTGTTCTTC,CASFHGGEELFF
.,TRBV6-1,TRBJ2-7,TRBD2,TGTGCCAGCAGTGTGGCGACTAGCGGGAGTGTCTACGAGCAGTACTTC,CASSVATSGSVYEQYF
.,TRBV5-8,TRBJ2-3,TRBD2,TGTGCCAGCAGCTCGGGACTAGCGGGACCAGATACGCAGTATTTT,CASSSGLAGPDTQYF
.,TRBV29-1,TRBJ2-7,TRBD1,TGCAGCGTTGACCCCGGGACAGGGCGGGGCGAGCAGTACTTC,CSVDPGTGRGEQYF
.,TRBV4-1,TRBJ2-1,TRBD2,TGCGCCAGCAGCCTCGCGGGAGGCGCGTGGAATGAGCAGTTCTTC,CASSLAGGAWNEQFF
.,TRBV18,TRBJ1-2,.,TGTGCCAGCTCACTCCACAGGGACTATGGCTACACCTTC,CASSLHRDYGYTF
few,TRBV5-1,TRBJ2-1,.,TGCGCCAGCAGCCCCGGGAGTTCGAGCTCCTACAATGAGCAGTTCTTC,CASSPGSSSSYNEQFF
.,TRBV12-5,TRBJ2-3,.,TGTGCTAGTGGTTTGTCTGGCACAGATACGCAGTATTTT,CASGLSGTDTQYF
.,TRBV30,TRBJ1-5,.,TGTGCCTGCGGACAGAATAGCAATCAGCCCCAGCATTTT,CACGQNSNQPQHF
.,TRBV7-2,TRBJ2-1,TRBD2,TGTGCCAGCAGCATGGGACTAGCGGACAATGAGCAGTTCTTC,CASSMGLADNEQFF